This is a list of T cell receptor beta chains from one sample in a study of blood T cell repertoires in COVID-19. Measured with immunoSEQ multiplex PCR; TCRdb has only the in-frame clones, and not every one. The sample lists about 180,000 clones, about 81% occurring once. Sequenced sample: peripheral blood. These receptor sequences come from a woman older than 75 with COVID-19, enrolled during active disease. Each CDR3 is given with its conserved first and last residue. D genes are given only for firm matches. Only part of the rows carry a size: once, few, many, or a class if the clone is expanded.

CDR3 protein: CASSSWPGQGTETQYF; CDR3 DNA: TGTGCCAGCAGCTCATGGCCGGGACAGGGGACCGAGACCCAGTACTTC; clone size: few; V gene: TRBV5-5; J gene: TRBJ2-5; D gene: TRBD1
CDR3 protein: CASSPGIYSYEQYF; CDR3 DNA: TGTGCCAGCAGTCCGGGAATCTACTCCTACGAGCAGTACTTC; clone size: NA; V gene: TRBV2; J gene: TRBJ2-7; D gene: NA
CDR3 protein: CASSWRTGGFSPLHF; CDR3 DNA: TGTGCCAGCAGCTGGCGGACAGGGGGATTTTCACCCCTCCACTTT; clone size: NA; V gene: TRBV5-5; J gene: TRBJ1-6; D gene: TRBD1
CDR3 protein: CASSQDRTGVYGNTIYF; CDR3 DNA: TGTGCCAGCAGCCAAGATCGAACGGGGGTCTACGGAAACACCATATATTTT; clone size: NA; V gene: TRBV3-1/TRBV3-2; J gene: TRBJ1-3; D gene: NA
CDR3 protein: CASSSLRDKTGEQYF; CDR3 DNA: TGCGCCAGCAGCTCCCTAAGGGACAAAACAGGGGAGCAGTACTTC; clone size: NA; V gene: TRBV5-1; J gene: TRBJ2-7; D gene: NA
CDR3 protein: CASSYGGGYYGYTF; CDR3 DNA: TGTGCCAGCAGTTACGGGGGGGGATATTATGGCTACACCTTC; clone size: NA; V gene: TRBV6-5; J gene: TRBJ1-2; D gene: NA
CDR3 protein: CASSLSGGPDTQYF; CDR3 DNA: TGTGCCAGCAGCCTTAGCGGGGGCCCAGATACGCAGTATTTT; clone size: NA; V gene: TRBV7-3; J gene: TRBJ2-3; D gene: TRBD2
CDR3 protein: CASRSRDRAIYNEQFF; CDR3 DNA: TGTGCCAGCAGATCCCGGGACAGGGCTATCTACAATGAGCAGTTCTTC; clone size: NA; V gene: TRBV27; J gene: TRBJ2-1; D gene: TRBD1
CDR3 protein: CASSLGLENEQFF; CDR3 DNA: TGTGCCAGCAGTTTGGGACTAGAAAATGAGCAGTTCTTC; clone size: NA; V gene: TRBV28; J gene: TRBJ2-1; D gene: TRBD2
CDR3 protein: CASSFNRGTEAFF; CDR3 DNA: TGTGCCAGCAGCTTTAACAGGGGCACTGAAGCTTTCTTT; clone size: NA; V gene: TRBV11-3; J gene: TRBJ1-1; D gene: TRBD1
CDR3 protein: CASSFNRDTEAFF; CDR3 DNA: TGCGCCAGCAGCTTTAACCGCGACACTGAAGCTTTCTTT; clone size: NA; V gene: TRBV5-1; J gene: TRBJ1-1; D gene: NA
CDR3 protein: CASSPPGLSFTDTQYF; CDR3 DNA: TGTGCCAGCAGCCCCCCGGGACTCAGTTTCACAGATACGCAGTATTTT; clone size: NA; V gene: TRBV3-1/TRBV3-2; J gene: TRBJ2-3; D gene: NA
CDR3 protein: CASSSRQGSDEQYF; CDR3 DNA: TGTGCCAGTAGTAGTAGACAGGGGTCCGACGAGCAGTACTTC; clone size: NA; V gene: TRBV19; J gene: TRBJ2-7; D gene: TRBD1
CDR3 protein: CASSLEAGMGTDTQYF; CDR3 DNA: TGTGCCAGCAGCTTAGAGGCGGGGATGGGCACAGATACGCAGTATTTT; clone size: NA; V gene: TRBV7-6; J gene: TRBJ2-3; D gene: NA
CDR3 protein: CASSTTGRAHGYTF; CDR3 DNA: TGTGCCAGCAGCACGACAGGGCGCGCCCATGGCTACACCTTC; clone size: NA; V gene: TRBV27; J gene: TRBJ1-2; D gene: TRBD1
CDR3 protein: CASSQDPTGEVAETQYF; CDR3 DNA: TGTGCCAGCAGCCAAGATCCGACGGGAGAGGTGGCGGAGACCCAGTACTTC; clone size: NA; V gene: TRBV4-2; J gene: TRBJ2-5; D gene: NA
CDR3 protein: CASSQEAGLAGGSTQYF; CDR3 DNA: TGCGCCAGCAGCCAAGAGGCGGGACTAGCGGGGGGGAGTACGCAGTATTTT; clone size: NA; V gene: TRBV4-3; J gene: TRBJ2-3; D gene: TRBD2
CDR3 protein: CASSLSGTSGSTDTQYF; CDR3 DNA: TGTGCCAGCAGCTTGTCCGGGACTAGCGGGAGCACAGATACGCAGTATTTT; clone size: NA; V gene: TRBV21-1; J gene: TRBJ2-3; D gene: NA
CDR3 protein: CATSDGGSTDTQYF; CDR3 DNA: TGTGCCACCAGTGATGGAGGGAGTACAGATACGCAGTATTTT; clone size: NA; V gene: TRBV24-1; J gene: TRBJ2-3; D gene: NA
CDR3 protein: CSAGIAGGRNEQFF; CDR3 DNA: TGCAGCGCCGGAATAGCGGGGGGGAGGAATGAGCAGTTCTTC; clone size: few; V gene: TRBV29-1; J gene: TRBJ2-1; D gene: TRBD2
CDR3 protein: CASSLIGGLNEQYF; CDR3 DNA: TGTGCCAGCAGCTTGATAGGGGGCCTAAACGAGCAGTACTTC; clone size: NA; V gene: TRBV5-5; J gene: TRBJ2-7; D gene: TRBD1
CDR3 protein: CASSPGLAASTDTQYF; CDR3 DNA: TGTGCCAGCAGCCCGGGACTAGCGGCTAGCACAGATACGCAGTATTTT; clone size: NA; V gene: TRBV7-3; J gene: TRBJ2-3; D gene: TRBD2
CDR3 protein: CASSFGTGLRTDTQYF; CDR3 DNA: TGTGCCAGCAGCTTCGGGACAGGACTCCGCACAGATACGCAGTATTTT; clone size: NA; V gene: TRBV5-8; J gene: TRBJ2-3; D gene: TRBD1
CDR3 protein: CASSPTGVYNEQFF; CDR3 DNA: TGTGCCAGCAGCCCAACCGGGGTATACAATGAGCAGTTCTTC; clone size: few; V gene: TRBV7-9; J gene: TRBJ2-1; D gene: NA
CDR3 protein: CASRGEEGEAFF; CDR3 DNA: TGTGCCAGCAGGGGTGAGGAGGGCGAAGCTTTCTTT; clone size: NA; V gene: TRBV2; J gene: TRBJ1-1; D gene: NA
CDR3 protein: CASSEGSGLKTYNEQFF; CDR3 DNA: TGTGCCAGCAGTGAAGGTAGCGGGCTTAAGACTTACAATGAGCAGTTCTTC; clone size: many; V gene: TRBV2; J gene: TRBJ2-1; D gene: TRBD2
CDR3 protein: CASSLLAEYNEQFF; CDR3 DNA: TGTGCCAGCAGCCTCCTAGCGGAATACAATGAGCAGTTCTTC; clone size: NA; V gene: TRBV6-5; J gene: TRBJ2-1; D gene: TRBD2
CDR3 protein: CASSSGTGGAKRKLFF; CDR3 DNA: TGTGCCAGCAGTTCCGGGACAGGGGGCGCAAAGCGAAAACTGTTTTTT; clone size: NA; V gene: TRBV27; J gene: TRBJ1-4; D gene: TRBD1
CDR3 protein: CASTPQGSYEQYF; CDR3 DNA: TGTGCCAGCACCCCACAGGGATCTTACGAGCAGTACTTC; clone size: NA; V gene: TRBV28; J gene: TRBJ2-7; D gene: NA
CDR3 protein: CASKLSGGVYEQYF; CDR3 DNA: TGTGCCAGCAAACTTAGCGGGGGGGTTTACGAGCAGTACTTC; clone size: NA; V gene: TRBV28; J gene: TRBJ2-7; D gene: TRBD2
CDR3 protein: CAISESALGTGDFQPQHF; CDR3 DNA: TGTGCCATCAGTGAGTCGGCACTGGGGACAGGGGATTTCCAGCCCCAGCATTTT; clone size: NA; V gene: TRBV10-3; J gene: TRBJ1-5; D gene: TRBD1
CDR3 protein: CASSLRQGLNQPQHF; CDR3 DNA: TGTGCCAGCAGTTTAAGACAGGGGCTCAATCAGCCCCAGCATTTT; clone size: NA; V gene: TRBV27; J gene: TRBJ1-5; D gene: TRBD1